The source of this TCR beta chain is a study of blood T cell repertoires in COVID-19. Trimming took off 4 bases at V and 4 bases at J, with 14 bases between the two ends. CDR1 and CDR2 (germline): MNHEY, SVGEGT. The CDR3 loop spans 15 amino acids. Per the original data handling: Nucleated cell counts were estimated from reference gene primer amplification. Sequencing was performed with immunoSEQ multiplex PCR; in TCRdb, only in-frame clones are kept and a portion is missing. V, J and clone size reflect that table, while D and trimming were determined from the DNA. The sample holds roughly 200,000 clones; about nine tenths are singletons and the top ten take under 2%. On this clone itself: Additional DNA sequences in this sample encode the identical CDR3.

This receptor was obtained from a man between 18 and 35 years old with active or convalescent COVID-19. The material sequenced was peripheral blood. The V and J genes are TRBV6-2 or TRBV6-3 and TRBJ1-5; D is perhaps TRBD1 (6 bases). The CDR3 DNA follows: TGTGCCAGCAGTTTATCGGGGGGCGTAAATCAGCCCCAGCATTTT. Protein: CASSLSGGVNQPQHF.